A single sample is the source of the 26 T cell receptor beta chains below, sequenced in a study of T cells in Graves' hyperthyroidism and ophthalmopathy. What was amplified from RNA transcripts were TCR beta CDR3 regions. A set of HTBI primers served as the primers for a first-round RT-PCR of the TCR CDR3. TCRdb passed the multiplex PCR reads through MiXCR, listing each CDR3 protein once. The table lists a few hundred thousand distinct CDR3 sequences, approximately 15% of them singletons, with 15% to 20% in the top ten. Material for sequencing was blood. Receptor source: a young woman with Graves' hyperthyroidism.

Ten or more counts support this clonotype. V usage is TRBV12-3 or TRBV12-4 and J usage is TRBJ2-1; the match to TRBD2 covers 13 bases. The V segment lost 6 bases and the J segment 8 bases; nucleotides outside the gene matches: 7. The CDR3 totals 15 residues. The CDR3: CASRKPGLAGYEQFF. The CDR3 DNA reads TGTGCCAGCAGGAAACCGGGACTAGCGGGATATGAGCAGTTCTTC.

This clonotype was detected ten times or more. The chain recombines TRBV27 with TRBJ1-5; no definite D call. Trimming pared 10 bases from V and 6 bases from J, leaving 19 bases between. CDR1 and CDR2 from the germline V gene are MNHEY and SMNVEV (reference sequence). This CDR3 has 14 residues. CDR3 coding DNA: TGTGCCATTCAGTCGGGGAGTGAGGGTCAGCCCCAGCATTTT. Translating gives CAIQSGSEGQPQHF.

This clonotype has ten or more counts. The rearrangement joins TRBV12-3 or TRBV12-4 to TRBJ1-2; no clear D gene. V lost 5 bases and J lost 7, with 11 bases in between. The CDR3 extends over 12 amino acids. The CDR3: CASSPPASGYTF. The CDR3 nucleotides read TGTGCCAGCAGTCCCCCGGCAAGTGGCTACACCTTC.

The chain links TRBV20-1 to TRBJ2-3; 8 nucleotides match TRBD1. Trimming at V came to 1 base and at J to 2 bases, leaving 11 bases not matched to a gene. The germline gives CDR1 DFQATT, CDR2 SNEGSKA (reference sequence). The CDR3 consists of 17 residues. CDR3 nucleotides: TGCAGTGCTAGAGGCGAAAACAGGGGGGACTCCACAGATACGCAGTATTTT. Translation gives CSARGENRGDSTDTQYF.

This clonotype has just a few counts. A read error may be the cause here, since a much bigger clone is one base away. No conserved phenylalanine or tryptophan is present at the end of the CDR3, so a read error is the likely explanation. The chain is built from TRBV20-1 and TRBJ2-5, with unresolved D. This CDR3 has 16 residues. Per germline, CDR1 DFQATT and CDR2 SNEGSKA (reference sequence). Trimming left V 0 bases short and J 0 bases short, with 14 bases between. The CDR3 region is CSARDSRLPYQETQYL. CDR3 DNA: TGCAGTGCTAGAGATAGCAGATTGCCCTACCAAGAGACCCAGTACCTC.

V gene TRBV24-1 combines with J gene TRBJ2-1; 9 bases are shared with TRBD1. Germline CDR1 is KGHDR and CDR2 is SFDVKD. V gave up 3 bases and J gave up 6 bases; unmatched junction bases: 8. This CDR3 comprises 16 residues. The chain's CDR3 is CATSDATGGMPNEQFF. As DNA, the CDR3 is TGTGCCACCAGTGATGCCACAGGGGGCATGCCCAATGAGCAGTTCTTC.

The chain recombines TRBV4-1 with TRBJ2-7; 14 nucleotides align to TRBD2. CDR1 MGHRA and CDR2 YSYEKL come from the germline V gene. This CDR3 has 17 residues. V was pared by 4 bases and J by 2 bases, with 7 bases of the junction left unmatched. CDR3 residues: CASSPGLAGDVPYEQYF. CDR3 in DNA: TGCGCCAGCAGCCCGGGACTAGCGGGAGACGTACCCTACGAGCAGTACTTC.

The chain recombines TRBV9 with TRBJ1-1; 7 bases map to TRBD1. The junction had 7 bases not matched to a gene; V was cut back by 0 bases and J by 5 bases. Germline loops: CDR1 SGDLS, CDR2 YYNGEE. This CDR3 is built from 15 residues. The CDR3 loop reads CASSVVGDSSTEAFF. CDR3 bases: TGTGCCAGCAGCGTAGTAGGGGACAGTTCAACTGAAGCTTTCTTT.

In this sample, this clonotype turned up many times. The genes are TRBV28 and TRBJ2-3, with 9 positions matching TRBD2. With 9 bases clipped from V and 1 base from J, the junction kept 5 bases outside the gene matches. The CDR3 is 14 amino acids. CDR1 and CDR2 from the germline V gene are MDHEN and SYDVKM. DNA of the CDR3: TGTGCCAGTGGACTAGCGCGACGCACAGATACGCAGTATTTT. Residues: CASGLARRTDTQYF.

This clonotype was recorded at least ten times. The chain recombines TRBV12-3 or TRBV12-4 with TRBJ2-7, with TRBD2 matching 12 bases. V was clipped by 10 bases and J by 2 bases; unmatched bases: 6. The CDR3 covers 14 residues. The CDR3, as DNA: TGTGCCACCCCTGGACTAGCGGGAACCTACGAGCAGTACTTC. This codes for CATPGLAGTYEQYF.

This clonotype was recorded a few times. The V call is TRBV4-1, the J call TRBJ2-1, with a possible D match to TRBD2 (5 bases). V was shortened by 4 bases and J by 0 bases, with 19 bases between the two germline ends. The CDR3 consists of 18 residues. Germline-derived CDR1 and CDR2 are MGHRA and YSYEKL. The CDR3 region is CASSPYGDPSSSYNEQFF. The CDR3 nucleotides read TGCGCCAGCAGCCCTTACGGGGATCCCTCGAGCTCCTACAATGAGCAGTTCTTC.

This clonotype was counted many times. The chain is built from TRBV7-2 and TRBJ1-1; D unresolved. Germline CDR1 reads SGHTA; CDR2 reads FQGNSA. The CDR3 contains 15 residues. The V end lost 2 bases, the J end lost 1 base, and 11 bases lay between the germline ends. The CDR3: CASSLSPVPNTEAFF. The CDR3 DNA reads TGTGCCAGCAGCTTAAGCCCAGTACCGAACACTGAAGCTTTCTTT.

V is TRBV6-1 and J is TRBJ2-1; 7 bases are shared with TRBD2. CDR3 length: 13 amino acids. V gave up 4 bases and J gave up 7 bases; unmatched junction bases: 4. From germline, CDR1 is MNHNS and CDR2 SASEGT. The CDR3 loop reads CASSVGGVNEQFF. Here the CDR3 DNA reads TGTGCCAGCAGTGTTGGGGGGGTTAATGAGCAGTTCTTC.

This clonotype turned up a few times. The rearrangement joins TRBV5-1 to TRBJ2-7; 8 positions match TRBD1. Germline-derived CDR1 and CDR2 are SGHRS and YFSETQ. V was pared by 5 bases and J by 5 bases, with 6 bases of the junction left unmatched. The CDR3 extends over 13 amino acids. The CDR3: CASRPGTGNEQYF. The DNA of the CDR3 is TGCGCCAGCAGACCCGGGACAGGCAACGAGCAGTACTTC.

The CDR3 sequence: CASSERGQGWDEQYF. The CDR3 nucleotides are TGTGCCAGCAGCGAGCGGGGACAGGGTTGGGACGAGCAGTACTTC. The J gene is TRBJ2-7, the V gene TRBV9; 9 positions agree with TRBD1. The CDR3 loop spans 15 amino acids. Germline V gene sequence: CDR1 SGDLS, CDR2 YYNGEE. After removal of 3 bases from V and 5 bases from J, the junction contained 9 bases not matched to a gene. The full variable domain, completed using reference TRBV9 and TRBJ2-7, is DSGVTQTPKHLITATGQRVTLRCSPRSGDLSVYWYQQSLDQGLQFLIQYYNGEERAKGNILERFSAQQFPDLHSELNLSSLELGDSALYFCASSERGQGWDEQYFGPGTRLTVT.

This clonotype was seen at least ten times. This sequence joins TRBV5-6 and TRBJ1-2; D is uncertain. Germline V gene data show CDR1 as SGHDT and CDR2 as YYEEEE. Deletions cut 2 bases from V and 0 bases from J, with 14 bases between. The CDR3 is 16 residues long. DNA of the CDR3: TGTGCCAGCAGCTTTGTCATCCCAGAAGCTAACTATGGCTACACCTTC. This translates into CASSFVIPEANYGYTF.

V is TRBV5-1 and J is TRBJ1-2; 10 bases line up with TRBD1. CDR3 length: 17 residues. The trim removed 6 bases at V and 4 bases at J, leaving 15 bases unmatched. Germline CDR1 reads SGHRS; CDR2 reads YFSETQ. DNA of the CDR3: TGCGCCAGCACCTCATTGACGACAGGGGGCCTATTCTATGGCTACACCTTC. Translation: CASTSLTTGGLFYGYTF.

The chain joins TRBV3-1 to TRBJ2-3; no definite D call. Germline assignment: CDR1 LGHDT and CDR2 YNNKEL (reference sequence). V was pared by 0 bases and J by 4 bases, with 11 bases between. CDR3 length: 15 amino acids. In nucleotides, the CDR3 is TGTGCCAGCAGCCAAGATCTCGTTCTAGCAGATACGCAGTATTTT. Translation: CASSQDLVLADTQYF.

The chain couples TRBV3-1 to TRBJ1-2, with a tentative D call TRBD1 (5 bases). The CDR3 covers 15 residues. Germline V lookup: CDR1 LGHDT, CDR2 YNNKEL (reference sequence). V gave up 0 bases and J gave up 5 bases, with 13 bases separating them. CDR3 DNA sequence: TGTGCCAGCAGCCAAGATGGCGGGGGAGCTTATGGCTACACCTTC. Translating gives CASSQDGGGAYGYTF.

This clonotype has more than one count but fewer than ten. In nucleotides, the CDR3 is TGTGCCAGTAGTGGAAAAGGGGGCGGTGAGCAGTACTTC. As protein: CASSGKGGGEQYF. V usage is TRBV19 and J usage is TRBJ2-1; 7 nucleotides match TRBD1. Gene TRBJ2-7 matches the end of the DNA better, so the J call may be wrong. Germline-derived CDR1 and CDR2 are LNHDA and SQIVND (reference sequence). The CDR3 runs to 13 residues.

This clonotype was picked up many times. J is TRBJ1-1 and V is TRBV9; D is undetermined. Trimming stripped 4 bases from V and 1 base from J, with 11 bases between. CDR3 length: 14 amino acids. Germline assignment: CDR1 SGDLS and CDR2 YYNGEE. The CDR3 DNA reads as TGTGCCAGCAGCTCTAGCCGGGCGAACACTGAAGCTTTCTTT. Amino acid sequence: CASSSSRANTEAFF.

The V call is TRBV6-2 or TRBV6-3, the J call TRBJ2-1; TRBD2 aligns across 9 bases. After removal of 0 bases from V and 4 bases from J, the junction contained 4 bases not matched to a gene. Germline values: CDR1 MNHEY, CDR2 SVGEGT. The CDR3 is 16 residues long. This chain's CDR3 is CASSYSGSGSYNEQFF. CDR3 nucleotide sequence: TGTGCCAGCAGTTACTCGGGTAGCGGGAGTTACAATGAGCAGTTCTTC.

This clonotype has a count of ten or more. This chain connects TRBV7-9 to TRBJ2-5, with 7 nucleotides matching TRBD2. After removal of 1 base from V and 1 base from J, the junction contained 3 bases not matched to a gene. The CDR3 has 15 residues. CDR1 SEHNR and CDR2 FQNEAQ come from the germline V gene (reference sequence). The CDR3 loop is CASSLDGGSQETQYF. CDR3 bases: TGTGCCAGCAGCTTAGATGGCGGGAGCCAAGAGACCCAGTACTTC.

This chain joins TRBV19 and TRBJ1-5; 7 bases line up with TRBD1. Trimming cost V 6 bases and J 8 bases; bases outside gene matches: 4. Looked up from germline, CDR1 is LNHDA and CDR2 is SQIVND (reference sequence). There are 12 residues in the CDR3. DNA for the CDR3: TGTGCCAGTAGGACAGGGCGGGAGCCCCAGCATTTT. It is translated as CASRTGREPQHF. Supplemented by reference TRBV19 and TRBJ1-5, the full variable domain reads DGGITQSPKYLFRKEGQNVTLSCEQNLNHDAMYWYRQDPGQGLRLIYYSQIVNDFQKGDIAEGYSVSREKKESFPLTVTSAQKNPTAFYLCASRTGREPQHFGDGTRLSIL.

The table lists this clonotype with a few counts. The genes are TRBV6-1 and TRBJ2-6, with 7 bases that match TRBD2. CDR1 is MNHNS and CDR2 is SASEGT in the germline V gene. CDR3 length: 20 residues. Trimming removed 4 bases from V and 0 bases from J; junction bases left unmatched: 15. CDR3 protein: CASSGLRRGGIPSGANVLTF. In DNA, the CDR3 is TGTGCCAGCAGTGGCCTTCGTCGCGGGGGTATTCCCTCTGGGGCCAACGTCCTGACTTTC.

This clonotype was counted between two and nine times. The chain employs TRBV19 and TRBJ2-2; TRBD2 might be the D (5 bases). Germline loops: CDR1 LNHDA, CDR2 SQIVND (reference sequence). This CDR3 region has 18 residues. Trimming took 2 bases from V and 1 from J, leaving 17 bases between them. This CDR3 reads CASSIYRRSSENTGELFF. In DNA form, the CDR3 reads TGTGCCAGTAGTATATACCGAAGAAGTAGCGAGAACACCGGGGAGCTGTTTTTT.